This T cell receptor beta chain was sequenced during a study of T cells in Graves' hyperthyroidism and ophthalmopathy (dated by TCRdb to between 2017 and 2020). Regarding the research as a whole: Peripheral blood was sampled at the time of initial diagnosis, prior to any treatment. An independent validation cohort of under 20 hyperthyroidism patients and approximately 17 patients who later progressed to ophthalmopathy tested prospective prediction of ophthalmopathy. Once sampling was done, hyperthyroidism patients were given methimazole at a starting dose of 30 mg daily, whereas ophthalmopathy patients were given high-dose intravenous methylprednisolone. TCR Vbeta CDR3 sequencing of 120 to 150 peripheral blood samples (over 40 ophthalmopathy, 75 to 80 hyperthyroidism and approximately 17 progressor patients) is reported in the paper. A discovery cohort of about 95 patients, about 43 with Graves' ophthalmopathy and under 60 with stable Graves' hyperthyroidism, was used to find distinguishing TCR V-J signatures. The roughly 91 discovery patients were randomly split 7:3 into training and test sets. The study also compared thyroid tissue and blood T-cell repertoires from several Graves' hyperthyroidism patients. The paper's findings and limits, for the study overall: Most expanded thyroid clonotypes (frequency above 0.001) were also found in blood, which suggests that blood repertoires may mirror thyroid immune responses. A model built on a 13 V-J signature distinguished ophthalmopathy from stable hyperthyroidism, reaching over 85% sensitivity and under 84% specificity in cross-validation and 80%/75% in testing. Sample size was not statistically predetermined, and blinding of investigators to group allocation was not performed. During validation, the model predicted progression to ophthalmopathy a median of approximately 7 months ahead of onset, with approximately 71% sensitivity and 72% to 80% specificity.

V is trimmed back by 5 bases and J by 4 bases, and the junction contains 10 bases that no gene match accounts for. From the cysteine up to the phenylalanine, the CDR3 has a length of 16 residues. Solely the CDR3 DNA is kept, with 48 bases framed from the first base. CDR1 and CDR2 were assigned from the germline V gene as SNHLY and FYNNEI. The TCR beta CDR3 regions were amplified from the RNA transcripts. The first round of RT-PCR for the TCR CDR3 was performed with the HTBI primer set and the Qiagen OneStep RT-PCR kit. Libraries were constructed in a second round of multiplex PCR, after which size selection and purification were carried out. The libraries were sequenced on an Illumina HiSeq2000 using paired-end 100 bp reads. As for the original processing: SOAPnuke was used to process the raw data, removing reads that contained adapters or uncalled bases, had a mean Phred below 15, or lacked an exact match to the constant primer or identifier. High-quality paired reads were merged using COPE v1.2.5, and each unique nucleotide sequence was defined as a clonotype. MiTCR v1.1 was used to align the clonotypes against IMGT TRBV, TRBD and TRBJ reference segments. The analysis was restricted to V-J combinations with a frequency above 0.0001, which together covered just over 99% of the repertoires. A TCS score was defined as the ratio between F50 (clonal expansion) and ExV (chaos), using BLOSUM62-based TCRdist between CDR3 peptides within each V-J. Welch's t-statistics and random forest reduced fewer than 550 V-J features to 13, which were used in a naive Bayes classifier (R e1071). In-frame beta chains were kept once TCRdb had trimmed the public reads at Q25 with fastp and called clones with MiXCR. Here each entry gathers all rows of one CDR3 protein and keeps the most common genes and DNA. TCRdb, rather than the study authors, made the V and J calls. The sample data list 360,000 or so distinct CDR3 sequences, and roughly 15% of these were observed just once. Of the sample, roughly a fifth falls within the top ten clones.

This clonotype was counted at least ten times. This clone's antigen is unknown. It has no much larger one-base neighbor in the sample; base qualities were not kept. Moderately to severely active disease, a Clinical Activity Score of at least 3, a NOSPECS grade of at least 4, and a duration under 3 months were present in ophthalmopathy patients. Patients with uncontrolled infections, other autoimmune diseases, pregnancy or lactation were excluded. Diagnoses relied on clinical symptoms, serum thyroxine and TRAb, thyroid ultrasound and orbital computed tomography. PBMCs were isolated from about 10 ml of fresh peripheral blood by Ficoll-Paque density gradient centrifugation. Trizol reagent was used to extract total RNA, and RNA quality was then checked on an Agilent 2100 Bioanalyzer.

This TCR derives from an older woman with Graves' ophthalmopathy. Rearrangement joined TRBV2 to TRBJ2-1, with TRBD2 matching 8 junction bases. The sample taken for sequencing was blood. At the DNA level, the sequence is TGTGCCAGCAGTCCACGGGGGGGAGAGTATTACAATGAGCAGTTCTTC. It is translated as CASSPRGGEYYNEQFF.